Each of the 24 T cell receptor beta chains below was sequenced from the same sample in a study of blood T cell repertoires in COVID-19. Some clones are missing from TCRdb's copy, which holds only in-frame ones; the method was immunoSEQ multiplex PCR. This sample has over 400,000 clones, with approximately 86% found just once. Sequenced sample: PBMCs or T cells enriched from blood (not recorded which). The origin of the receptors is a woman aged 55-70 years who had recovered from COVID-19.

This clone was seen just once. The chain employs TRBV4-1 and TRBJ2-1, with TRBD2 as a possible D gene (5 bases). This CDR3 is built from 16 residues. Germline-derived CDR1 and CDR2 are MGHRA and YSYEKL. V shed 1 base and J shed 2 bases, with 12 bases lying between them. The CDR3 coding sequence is TGCGCCAGCAGCCAAGTAGGGAGACTTACCTACAATGAGCAGTTCTTC. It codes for CASSQVGRLTYNEQFF.

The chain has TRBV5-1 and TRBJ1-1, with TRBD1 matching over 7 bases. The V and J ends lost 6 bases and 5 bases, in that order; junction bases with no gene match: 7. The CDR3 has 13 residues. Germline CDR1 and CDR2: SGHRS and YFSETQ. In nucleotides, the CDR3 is TGCGCCAGCACCGCCTTGACAGGGACTGAAGCTTTCTTT. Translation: CASTALTGTEAFF.

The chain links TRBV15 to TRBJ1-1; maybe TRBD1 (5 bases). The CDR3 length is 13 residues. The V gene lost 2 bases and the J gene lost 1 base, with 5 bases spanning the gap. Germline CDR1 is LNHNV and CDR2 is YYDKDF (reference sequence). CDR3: CATSRTGNTEAFF. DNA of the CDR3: TGTGCCACCAGCAGAACAGGGAACACTGAAGCTTTCTTT. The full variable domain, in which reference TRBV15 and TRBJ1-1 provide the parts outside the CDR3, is DAMVIQNPRYQVTQFGKPVTLSCSQTLNHNVMYWYQQKSSQAPKLLFHYYDKDFNNEADTPDNFQSRRPNTSFCFLDIRSPGLGDTAMYLCATSRTGNTEAFFGQGTRLTVV.

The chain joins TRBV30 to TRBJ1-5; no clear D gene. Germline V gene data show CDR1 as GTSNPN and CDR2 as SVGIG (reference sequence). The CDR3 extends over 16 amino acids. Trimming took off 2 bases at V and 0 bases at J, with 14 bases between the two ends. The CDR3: CAWSTSEGDSNQPQHF. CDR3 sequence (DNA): TGTGCCTGGAGTACCTCTGAGGGCGATAGCAATCAGCCCCAGCATTTT.

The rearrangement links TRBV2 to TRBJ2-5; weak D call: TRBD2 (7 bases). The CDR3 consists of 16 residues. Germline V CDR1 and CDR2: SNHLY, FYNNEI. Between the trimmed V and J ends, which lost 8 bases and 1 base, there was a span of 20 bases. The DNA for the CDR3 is TGTGCCAGCCGGGGGGTGGGGGCGACCCTCCAAGAGACCCAGTACTTC. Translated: CASRGVGATLQETQYF.

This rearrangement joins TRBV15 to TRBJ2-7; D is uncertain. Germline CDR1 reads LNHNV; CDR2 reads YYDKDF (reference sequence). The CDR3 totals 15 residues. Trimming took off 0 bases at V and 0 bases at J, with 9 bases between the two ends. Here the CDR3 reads CATSRDGTRSYEQYF. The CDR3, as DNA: TGTGCCACCAGCAGAGATGGTACTCGCTCCTACGAGCAGTACTTC.

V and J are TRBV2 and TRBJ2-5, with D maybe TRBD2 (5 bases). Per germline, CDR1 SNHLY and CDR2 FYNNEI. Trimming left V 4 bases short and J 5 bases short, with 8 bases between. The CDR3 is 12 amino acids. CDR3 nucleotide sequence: TGTGCCAGCAGTGCAGGACTGGAGACCCAGTACTTC. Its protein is CASSAGLETQYF.

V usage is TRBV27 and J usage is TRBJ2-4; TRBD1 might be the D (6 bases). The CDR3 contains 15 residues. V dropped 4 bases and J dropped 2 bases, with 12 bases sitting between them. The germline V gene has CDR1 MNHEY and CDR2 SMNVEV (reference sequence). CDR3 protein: CASSSYRVPKNIQYF. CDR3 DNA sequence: TGTGCCAGCAGTTCTTACAGGGTTCCCAAAAACATTCAGTACTTC.

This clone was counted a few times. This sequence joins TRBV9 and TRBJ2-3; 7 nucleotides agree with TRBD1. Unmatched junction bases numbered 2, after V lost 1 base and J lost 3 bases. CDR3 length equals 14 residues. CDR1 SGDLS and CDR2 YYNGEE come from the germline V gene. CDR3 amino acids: CASSVKGATDTQYF. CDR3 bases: TGTGCCAGCAGCGTAAAGGGGGCTACAGATACGCAGTATTTT.

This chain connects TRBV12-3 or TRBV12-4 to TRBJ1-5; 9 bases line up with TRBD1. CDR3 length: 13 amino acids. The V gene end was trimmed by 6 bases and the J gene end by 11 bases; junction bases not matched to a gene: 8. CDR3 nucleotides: TGTGCCAGCAGCCCCGGACAGGGGATAGCCCAGCATTTT. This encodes CASSPGQGIAQHF.

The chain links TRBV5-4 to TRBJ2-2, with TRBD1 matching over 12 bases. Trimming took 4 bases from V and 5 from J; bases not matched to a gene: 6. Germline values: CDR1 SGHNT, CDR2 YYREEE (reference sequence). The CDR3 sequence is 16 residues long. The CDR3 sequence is CASSVGQGAWTGELFF. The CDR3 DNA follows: TGTGCCAGCAGCGTGGGACAGGGGGCTTGGACCGGGGAGCTGTTTTTT.

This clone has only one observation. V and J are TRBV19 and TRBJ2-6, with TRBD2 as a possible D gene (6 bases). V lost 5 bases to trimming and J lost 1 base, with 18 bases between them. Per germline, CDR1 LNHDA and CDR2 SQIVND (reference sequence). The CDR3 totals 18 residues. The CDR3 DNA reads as TGTGCCAGTAGTCTATCCGGGAGTCGAACTTCTGGGGCCAACGTCCTGACTTTC. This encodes CASSLSGSRTSGANVLTF. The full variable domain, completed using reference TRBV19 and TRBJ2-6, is DGGITQSPKYLFRKEGQNVTLSCEQNLNHDAMYWYRQDPGQGLRLIYYSQIVNDFQKGDIAEGYSVSREKKESFPLTVTSAQKNPTAFYLCASSLSGSRTSGANVLTFGAGSRLTVL.

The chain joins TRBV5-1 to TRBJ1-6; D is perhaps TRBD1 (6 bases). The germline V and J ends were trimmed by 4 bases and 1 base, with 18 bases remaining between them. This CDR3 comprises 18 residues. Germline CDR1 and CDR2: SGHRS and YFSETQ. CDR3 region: CASSPAPGVGSYNSPLHF. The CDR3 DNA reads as TGCGCCAGCAGCCCAGCCCCAGGGGTAGGGTCCTATAATTCACCCCTCCACTTT.

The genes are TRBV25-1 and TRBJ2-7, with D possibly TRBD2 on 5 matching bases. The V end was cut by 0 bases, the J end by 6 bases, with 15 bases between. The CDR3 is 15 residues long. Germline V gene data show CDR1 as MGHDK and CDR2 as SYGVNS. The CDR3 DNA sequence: TGTGCCAGCAGTGAATATGGGCTAGCCTTTACCGAGCAGTACTTC. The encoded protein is CASSEYGLAFTEQYF.

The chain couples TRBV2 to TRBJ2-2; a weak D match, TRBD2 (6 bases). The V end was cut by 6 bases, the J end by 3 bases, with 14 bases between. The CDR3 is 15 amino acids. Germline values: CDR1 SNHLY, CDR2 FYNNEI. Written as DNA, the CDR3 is TGTGCCAGCAGACGGAAAGCGGGTGACACCGGGGAGCTGTTTTTT. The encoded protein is CASRRKAGDTGELFF. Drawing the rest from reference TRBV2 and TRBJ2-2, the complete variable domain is EPEVTQTPSHQVTQMGQEVILRCVPISNHLYFYWYRQILGQKVEFLVSFYNNEISEKSEIFDDQFSVERPDGSNFTLKIRSTKLEDSAMYFCASRRKAGDTGELFFGEGSRLTVL.

This chain's CDR3 is CATSRDDGTAYSPLHF. CDR3 nucleotides: TGTGCCACCAGCAGAGATGACGGGACAGCATATTCACCCCTCCACTTT. The V and J genes are TRBV15 and TRBJ1-6, with TRBD1 identical over 7 bases. Germline V gene data show CDR1 as LNHNV and CDR2 as YYDKDF (reference sequence). The J segment lost 8 bases and the V segment lost 0 bases, leaving 7 bases of the junction unmatched. The CDR3 length is 16 residues.

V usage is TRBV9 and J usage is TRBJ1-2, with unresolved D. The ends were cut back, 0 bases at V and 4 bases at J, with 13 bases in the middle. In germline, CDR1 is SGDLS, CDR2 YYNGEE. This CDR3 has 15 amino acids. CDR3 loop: CASSVGGDLGYGYTF. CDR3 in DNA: TGTGCCAGCAGCGTAGGGGGAGACCTCGGCTATGGCTACACCTTC.

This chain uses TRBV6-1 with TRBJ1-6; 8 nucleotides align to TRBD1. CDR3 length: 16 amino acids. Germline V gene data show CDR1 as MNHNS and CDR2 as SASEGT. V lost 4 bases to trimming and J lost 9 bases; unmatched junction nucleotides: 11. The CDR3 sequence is CASSAPLQGVASPLHF. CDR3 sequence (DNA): TGTGCCAGCAGTGCGCCCTTACAGGGGGTGGCTTCACCCCTCCACTTT.

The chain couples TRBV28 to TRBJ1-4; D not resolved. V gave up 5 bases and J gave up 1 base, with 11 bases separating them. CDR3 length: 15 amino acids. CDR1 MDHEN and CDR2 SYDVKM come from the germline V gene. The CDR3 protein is CASSAQVGTNEKLFF. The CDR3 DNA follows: TGTGCCAGCAGTGCCCAGGTTGGAACTAATGAAAAACTGTTTTTT.

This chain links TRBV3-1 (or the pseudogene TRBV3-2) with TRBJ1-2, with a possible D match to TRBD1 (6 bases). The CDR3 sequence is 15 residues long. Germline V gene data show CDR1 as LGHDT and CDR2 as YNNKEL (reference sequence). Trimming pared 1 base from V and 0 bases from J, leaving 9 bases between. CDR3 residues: CASSQGTVTNYGYTF. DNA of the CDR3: TGTGCCAGCAGCCAAGGGACAGTTACTAACTATGGCTACACCTTC.

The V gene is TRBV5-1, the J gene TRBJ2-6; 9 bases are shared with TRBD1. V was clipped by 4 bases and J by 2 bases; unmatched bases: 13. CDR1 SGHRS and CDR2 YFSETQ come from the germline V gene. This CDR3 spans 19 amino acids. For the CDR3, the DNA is TGCGCCAGCAGCCAACCCTTAGGACAGGGGTTTCCTGGGGCCAACGTCCTGACTTTC. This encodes CASSQPLGQGFPGANVLTF.

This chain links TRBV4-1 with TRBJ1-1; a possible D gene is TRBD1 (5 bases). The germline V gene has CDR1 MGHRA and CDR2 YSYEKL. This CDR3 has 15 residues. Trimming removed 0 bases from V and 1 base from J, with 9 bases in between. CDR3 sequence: CASSQDGGGNTEAFF. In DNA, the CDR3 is TGCGCCAGCAGCCAAGATGGGGGGGGGAACACTGAAGCTTTCTTT.

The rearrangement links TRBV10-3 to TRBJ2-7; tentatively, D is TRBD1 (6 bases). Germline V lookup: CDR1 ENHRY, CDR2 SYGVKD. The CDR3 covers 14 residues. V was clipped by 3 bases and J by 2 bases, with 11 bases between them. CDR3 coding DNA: TGTGCCATCAGTGACCAGGACAGAACCTACGAGCAGTACGTC. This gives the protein CAISDQDRTYEQYV.

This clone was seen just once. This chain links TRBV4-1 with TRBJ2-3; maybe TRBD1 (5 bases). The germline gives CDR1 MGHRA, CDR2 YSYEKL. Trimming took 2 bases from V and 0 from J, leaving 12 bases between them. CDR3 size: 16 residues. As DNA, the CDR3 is TGCGCCAGCAGCCAAACCCTCAGGGCCAGCACAGATACGCAGTATTTT. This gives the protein CASSQTLRASTDTQYF.